This T cell receptor beta chain derives from a study of metastatic and nonmetastatic thyroid tumors. Each patient went into thyroid surgery without having received any treatment. This clone was seen many times. With MiXCR, TCRdb reprocessed the PCR reads. Among roughly 13,000 clones listed, 27% were seen once. Germline values: CDR1 MNHNS, CDR2 SASEGT. The CDR3 has 15 amino acids. The V end was cut by 6 bases, the J end by 5 bases, with 16 bases between. The chain links TRBV6-1 to TRBJ1-4; D might be TRBD1 (5 bases). This TCR came from a female donor with papillary thyroid cancer or a benign thyroid nodule (not recorded which). Some clones in this sample may be carry-over from other donors' samples. The sequenced sample consisted of tumor tissue. The CDR3 loop reads CASRIPGRGNEKLFF. DNA of the CDR3: TGTGCCAGCAGGATCCCGGGACGGGGAAATGAAAAACTGTTTTTT.